Each of the 7 T cell receptor beta chains below was sequenced from the same sample in a study of breast tumors, draining lymph nodes, adjacent tissues. TCRdb re-derived calls from the multiplex PCR reads in MiXCR, one entry per CDR3 protein. The sample consists of roughly 220,000 distinct CDR3 sequences, under 40% of them appearing once. Breast cancer patients provided tissue from their axillary draining lymph nodes. Input material: axillary lymph node tissue. The receptors here all came from a female donor with breast cancer. Some clones in this sample may be carry-over from other donors' samples.

About this clonotype itself: This could be a read error, since a much larger clone is one nucleotide away. The V call is TRBV9, the J call TRBJ2-5; D is undetermined. The CDR3 contains 14 residues. Germline assignment: CDR1 SGDLS and CDR2 YYNGEE. Here the CDR3 reads CASSVGAHQETQSF. In DNA, the CDR3 is TGTGCCAGCAGCGTAGGGGCTCACCAAGAGACCCAGTCCTTC.

Comments on this clonotype: A much more abundant neighbour one base away suggests this may be a read error. The chain uses TRBV3-1 and TRBJ2-5; 8 bases map to TRBD2. Germline V CDR1 and CDR2: LGHDT, YNNKEL (reference sequence). The CDR3 sequence is 14 residues long. After removal of 4 bases from V and 7 bases from J, the junction contained 8 bases not matched to a gene. The CDR3 coding sequence is TGTGCCAGCAGCCGAGGAGCGGGAGACGGGACCCAGTACTTC. This sequence encodes CASSRGAGDGTQYF.

The sample holds a few counts of this clonotype. The rearrangement joins TRBV12-3 or TRBV12-4 to TRBJ2-1, with 7 bases lining up with TRBD2. The CDR3 is 15 residues long. The V and J ends lost 6 bases and 6 bases, in that order; junction bases with no gene match: 11. CDR3 sequence: CASSPGLPRGNEQFF. The CDR3 DNA sequence: TGTGCCAGCAGCCCGGGACTACCCCGCGGCAATGAGCAGTTCTTC.

Many counts were recorded for this clonotype. This rearrangement joins TRBV20-1 to TRBJ2-5, with 7 bases that match TRBD2. V lost 0 bases, J lost 5 bases, and 6 bases stayed unmatched. Germline CDR1 reads DFQATT; CDR2 reads SNEGSKA (reference sequence). The CDR3 contains 14 residues. CDR3 sequence reads: CSAREAGVRETQYF. In nucleotides, the CDR3 is TGCAGTGCTAGAGAGGCGGGAGTCCGCGAGACCCAGTACTTC.

The chain carries TRBV19 and TRBJ1-5; 9 bases map to TRBD1. In germline, CDR1 is LNHDA, CDR2 SQIVND (reference sequence). Losses at the gene ends were 9 bases for V and 6 bases for J; bases not matched to a gene: 9. There are 14 residues in the CDR3. CDR3 DNA: TGTGCCAGCAAGTCGGGGGGACAGGGTCAGCCCCAGCATTTT. This codes for CASKSGGQGQPQHF. Using reference TRBV19 and TRBJ1-5 for the parts outside the CDR3, the full variable domain is DGGITQSPKYLFRKEGQNVTLSCEQNLNHDAMYWYRQDPGQGLRLIYYSQIVNDFQKGDIAEGYSVSREKKESFPLTVTSAQKNPTAFYLCASKSGGQGQPQHFGDGTRLSIL.

Worth noting for this clonotype: A much larger clone lies a single base off, so this may be a read error. The CDR3 DNA reads as TGTGCCAGCAGCTTAGTCTCAAGCGCGGGAGGTTGGGAGACCCAGTACTTC. It translates to CASSLVSSAGGWETQYF. The rearrangement links TRBV11-2 to TRBJ2-5, with TRBD2 identical over 8 bases. V dropped 1 base and J dropped 5; count of bases not matched to a gene: 12. CDR3 length: 17 residues. The V gene's germline CDR1 is SGHAT and CDR2 FQNNGV.

The rearrangement uses TRBV20-1 and TRBJ1-4; maybe TRBD1 (5 bases). This CDR3 has 12 residues. Trimming shortened V by 7 bases and J by 7 bases, and 13 bases separated the two germline ends. Germline CDR1 and CDR2: DFQATT and SNEGSKA (reference sequence). The CDR3 here is CSVRGVGEKLFF. The CDR3 DNA reads TGCAGTGTGAGGGGCGTGGGTGAAAAACTGTTTTTT.